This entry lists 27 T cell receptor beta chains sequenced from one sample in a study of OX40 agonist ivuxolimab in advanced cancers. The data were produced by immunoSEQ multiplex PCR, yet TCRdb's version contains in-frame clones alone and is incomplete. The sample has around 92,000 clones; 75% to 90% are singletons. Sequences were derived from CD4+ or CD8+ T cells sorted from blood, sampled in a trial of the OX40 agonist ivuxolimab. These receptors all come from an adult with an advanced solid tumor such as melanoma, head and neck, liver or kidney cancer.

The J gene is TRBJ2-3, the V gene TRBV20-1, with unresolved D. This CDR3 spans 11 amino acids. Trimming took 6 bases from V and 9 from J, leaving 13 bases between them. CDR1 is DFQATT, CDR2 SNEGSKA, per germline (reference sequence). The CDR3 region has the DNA TGCAGTGCGGCAGTCGGAGAAACGCAGTATTTT. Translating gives CSAAVGETQYF.

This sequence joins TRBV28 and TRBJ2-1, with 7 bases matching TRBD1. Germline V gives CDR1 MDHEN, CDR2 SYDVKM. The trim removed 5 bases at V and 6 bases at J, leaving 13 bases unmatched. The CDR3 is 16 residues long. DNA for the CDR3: TGTGCCAGCAGTACCTTACCGGGACAGACCTCCAATGAGCAGTTCTTC. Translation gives CASSTLPGQTSNEQFF.

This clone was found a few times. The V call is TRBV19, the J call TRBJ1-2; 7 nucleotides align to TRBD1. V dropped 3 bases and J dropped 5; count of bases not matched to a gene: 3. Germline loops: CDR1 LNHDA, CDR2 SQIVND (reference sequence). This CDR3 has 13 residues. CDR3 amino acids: CASSIDREYGYTF. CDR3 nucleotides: TGTGCCAGTAGTATTGACAGGGAATATGGCTACACCTTC. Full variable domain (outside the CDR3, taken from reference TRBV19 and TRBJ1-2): DGGITQSPKYLFRKEGQNVTLSCEQNLNHDAMYWYRQDPGQGLRLIYYSQIVNDFQKGDIAEGYSVSREKKESFPLTVTSAQKNPTAFYLCASSIDREYGYTFGSGTRLTVV.

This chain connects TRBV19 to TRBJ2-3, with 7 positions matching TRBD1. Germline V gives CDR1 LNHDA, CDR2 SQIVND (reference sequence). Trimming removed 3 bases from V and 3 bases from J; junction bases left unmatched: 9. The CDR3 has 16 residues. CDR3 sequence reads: CASSIRRGSRTDTQYF. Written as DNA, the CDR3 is TGTGCCAGTAGTATTCGCAGGGGGTCAAGAACAGATACGCAGTATTTT.

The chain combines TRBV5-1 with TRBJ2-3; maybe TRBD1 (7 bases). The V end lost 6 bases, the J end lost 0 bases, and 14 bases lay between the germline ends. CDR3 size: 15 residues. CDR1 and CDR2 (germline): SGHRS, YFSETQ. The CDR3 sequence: CASNQGGKSTDTQYF. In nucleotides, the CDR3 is TGCGCCAGCAATCAGGGGGGCAAAAGCACAGATACGCAGTATTTT.

The CDR3 coding sequence is TGCGCCAGCAAGCGCCAGGTATCCTCCTACAATGAGCAGTTCTTC. The encoded protein is CASKRQVSSYNEQFF. This chain connects TRBV10-2 to TRBJ2-1; D gene ambiguous. The CDR3 runs to 15 residues. With 7 bases removed from V and 0 bases from J, the gap between germline ends came to 13 bases. The germline gives CDR1 WSHSY, CDR2 SAAADI.

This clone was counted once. The CDR3 reads CAISEYGQGKANSPLHF. CDR3 coding DNA: TGTGCCATCAGTGAATATGGACAGGGGAAAGCAAATTCACCCCTCCACTTT. This sequence joins TRBV10-3 and TRBJ1-6, with TRBD1 matching 9 bases. The CDR3 covers 17 residues. Per germline, CDR1 ENHRY and CDR2 SYGVKD. The V gene end was trimmed by 3 bases and the J gene end by 7 bases; junction bases not matched to a gene: 10.

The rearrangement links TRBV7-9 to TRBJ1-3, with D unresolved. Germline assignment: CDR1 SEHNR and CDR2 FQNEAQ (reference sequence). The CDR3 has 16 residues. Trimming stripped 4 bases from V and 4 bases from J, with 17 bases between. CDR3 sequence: CASSSPRGGRGNTIYF. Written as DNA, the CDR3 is TGTGCCAGCAGCTCGCCCCGTGGAGGGAGAGGAAACACCATATATTTT.

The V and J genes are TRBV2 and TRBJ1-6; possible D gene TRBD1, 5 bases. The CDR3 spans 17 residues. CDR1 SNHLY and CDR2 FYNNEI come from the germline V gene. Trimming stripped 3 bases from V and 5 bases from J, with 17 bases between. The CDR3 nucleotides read TGTGCCAGCAGTGACTTTATTAAGGGGACGGATAATTCACCCCTCCACTTT. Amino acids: CASSDFIKGTDNSPLHF.

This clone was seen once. The DNA for the CDR3 is TGTGCCAGTAGTATAGCACAGGGGCAAGCAGAGCATTTT. Its protein product is CASSIAQGQAEHF. The chain employs TRBV19 and TRBJ1-5; 7 bases match TRBD1. V lost 1 base, J lost 14 bases, and 8 bases stayed unmatched. CDR1 LNHDA and CDR2 SQIVND come from the germline V gene (reference sequence). The CDR3 has 13 amino acids.

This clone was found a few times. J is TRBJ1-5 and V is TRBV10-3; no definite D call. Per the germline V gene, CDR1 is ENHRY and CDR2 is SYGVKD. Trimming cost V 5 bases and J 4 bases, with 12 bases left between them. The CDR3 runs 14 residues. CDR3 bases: TGTGCCATCAGTACCCGGGGTCCAAATCAGCCCCAGCATTTT. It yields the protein CAISTRGPNQPQHF.

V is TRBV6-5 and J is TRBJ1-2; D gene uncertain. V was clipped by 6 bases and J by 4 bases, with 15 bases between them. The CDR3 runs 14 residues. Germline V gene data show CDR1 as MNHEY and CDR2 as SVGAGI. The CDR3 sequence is CASSPRPTLYGYTF. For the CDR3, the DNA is TGTGCCAGCAGCCCCCGTCCAACCCTCTATGGCTACACCTTC.

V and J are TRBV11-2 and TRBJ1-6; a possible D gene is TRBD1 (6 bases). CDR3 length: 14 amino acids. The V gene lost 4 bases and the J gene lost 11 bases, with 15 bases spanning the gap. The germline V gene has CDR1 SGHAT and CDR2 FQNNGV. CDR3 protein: CASSSTQGMAPLHF. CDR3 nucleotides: TGTGCCAGCAGCTCTACCCAGGGGATGGCACCCCTCCACTTT.

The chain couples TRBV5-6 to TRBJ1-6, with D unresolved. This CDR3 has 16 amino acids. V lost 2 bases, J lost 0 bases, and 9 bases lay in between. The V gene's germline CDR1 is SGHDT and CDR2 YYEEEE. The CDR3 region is CASSFSPSSYNSPLHF. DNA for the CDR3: TGTGCCAGCAGCTTTTCCCCAAGCTCCTATAATTCACCCCTCCACTTT.

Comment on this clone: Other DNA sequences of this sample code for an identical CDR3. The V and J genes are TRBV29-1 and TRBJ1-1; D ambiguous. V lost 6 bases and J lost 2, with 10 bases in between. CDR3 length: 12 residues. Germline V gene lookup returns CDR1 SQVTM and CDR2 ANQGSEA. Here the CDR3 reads CSVSRGNTEAFF. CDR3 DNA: TGCAGCGTCTCCCGGGGTAACACTGAAGCTTTCTTT.

CDR3 residues: CASSLVGGESHAEAFF. Here the CDR3 DNA reads TGTGCCAGCAGCTTAGTGGGTGGGGAATCCCACGCTGAAGCTTTCTTT. The chain is built from TRBV7-2 and TRBJ1-1; D is ambiguous. With 1 base removed from V and 6 bases from J, the gap between germline ends came to 18 bases. The CDR3 runs 16 residues. The germline V gene encodes CDR1 SGHTA and CDR2 FQGNSA.

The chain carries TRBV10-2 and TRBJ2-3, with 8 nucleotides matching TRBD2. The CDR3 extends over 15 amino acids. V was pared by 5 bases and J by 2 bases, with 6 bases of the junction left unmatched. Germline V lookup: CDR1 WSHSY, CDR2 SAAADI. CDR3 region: CASSPTSGLTDTQYF. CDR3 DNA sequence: TGCGCCAGCAGTCCTACTAGCGGTCTCACAGATACGCAGTATTTT.

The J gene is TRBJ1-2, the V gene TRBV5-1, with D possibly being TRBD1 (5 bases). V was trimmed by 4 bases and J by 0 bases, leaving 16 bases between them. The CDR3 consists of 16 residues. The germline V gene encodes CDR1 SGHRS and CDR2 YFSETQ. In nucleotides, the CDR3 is TGCGCCAGCAGCCCCATTTTGGGGCCATCTAACTATGGCTACACCTTC. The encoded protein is CASSPILGPSNYGYTF.

The CDR3 coding sequence is TGTGCCATTACAACGGACAGATCCTACGAGCAGTACTTC. Translating gives CAITTDRSYEQYF. The chain couples TRBV10-3 to TRBJ2-7, with a possible D match to TRBD1 (6 bases). V shed 9 bases and J shed 1 base, with 13 bases lying between them. This CDR3 comprises 13 residues. Germline-derived CDR1 and CDR2 are ENHRY and SYGVKD.

The CDR3 DNA sequence: TGCGCCAGCAGCTTGGTAGGGAATAGCAATCAGCCCCAGCATTTT. Protein sequence: CASSLVGNSNQPQHF. The gene calls are TRBV5-1 and TRBJ1-5; D is ambiguous. The CDR3 is 15 residues long. Trimming stripped 0 bases from V and 0 bases from J, with 7 bases between. The germline V gene has CDR1 SGHRS and CDR2 YFSETQ.

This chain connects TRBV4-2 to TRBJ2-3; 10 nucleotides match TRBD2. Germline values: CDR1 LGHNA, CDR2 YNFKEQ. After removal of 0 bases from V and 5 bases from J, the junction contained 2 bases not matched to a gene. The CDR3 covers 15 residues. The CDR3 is CASSQELAGQDTQYF. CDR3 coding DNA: TGTGCCAGCAGCCAAGAACTAGCGGGGCAAGATACGCAGTATTTT.

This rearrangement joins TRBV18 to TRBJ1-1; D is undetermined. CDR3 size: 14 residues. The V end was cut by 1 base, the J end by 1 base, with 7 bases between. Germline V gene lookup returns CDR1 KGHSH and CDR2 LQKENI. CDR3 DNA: TGTGCCAGCTCACCACGGACGGCGAACACTGAAGCTTTCTTT. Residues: CASSPRTANTEAFF.

CDR3 DNA: TGTGCCAGTGCCTTTGGGGTGGGCACTGAAGCTTTCTTT. Amino acids: CASAFGVGTEAFF. The chain links TRBV6-1 to TRBJ1-1, with no clear D. The CDR3 length is 13 residues. CDR1 is MNHNS, CDR2 SASEGT, per germline. Trimming removed 9 bases from V and 4 bases from J, with 15 bases in between.

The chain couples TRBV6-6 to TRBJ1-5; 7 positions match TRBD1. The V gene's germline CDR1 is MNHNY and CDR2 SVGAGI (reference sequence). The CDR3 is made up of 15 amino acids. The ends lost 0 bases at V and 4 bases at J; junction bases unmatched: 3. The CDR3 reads CASSYSGTANQPQHF. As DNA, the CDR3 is TGTGCCAGCAGTTACTCCGGGACAGCAAATCAGCCCCAGCATTTT.

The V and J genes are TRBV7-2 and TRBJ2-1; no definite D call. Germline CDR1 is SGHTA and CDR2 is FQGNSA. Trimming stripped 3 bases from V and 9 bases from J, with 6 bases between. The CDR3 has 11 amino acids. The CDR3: CASSLAGEQFF. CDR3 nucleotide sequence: TGTGCCAGCAGCTTGGCTGGTGAGCAGTTCTTC. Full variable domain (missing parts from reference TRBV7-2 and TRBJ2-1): GAGVSQSPSNKVTEKGKDVELRCDPISGHTALYWYRQSLGQGLEFLIYFQGNSAPDKSGLPSDRFSAERTGGSVSTLTIQRTQQEDSAVYLCASSLAGEQFFGPGTRLTVL.

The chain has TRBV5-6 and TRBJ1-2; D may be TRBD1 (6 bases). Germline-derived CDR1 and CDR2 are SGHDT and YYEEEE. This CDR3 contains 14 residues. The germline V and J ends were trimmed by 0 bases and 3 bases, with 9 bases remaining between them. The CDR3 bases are TGTGCCAGCAGCTTGGGTTGGACAGACTATGGCTACACCTTC. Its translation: CASSLGWTDYGYTF. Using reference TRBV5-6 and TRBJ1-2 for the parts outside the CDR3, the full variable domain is DAGVTQSPTHLIKTRGQQVTLRCSPKSGHDTVSWYQQALGQGPQFIFQYYEEEERQRGNFPDRFSGHQFPNYSSELNVNALLLGDSALYLCASSLGWTDYGYTFGSGTRLTVV.

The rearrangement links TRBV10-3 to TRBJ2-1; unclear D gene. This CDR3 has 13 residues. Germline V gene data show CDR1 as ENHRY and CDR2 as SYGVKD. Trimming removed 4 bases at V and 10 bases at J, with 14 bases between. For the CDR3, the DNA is TGTGCCATCAGTGGAGCCCGGGCCGCGGAGCAGTTCTTC. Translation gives CAISGARAAEQFF.